This passage covers 9 T cell receptor beta chains from one sample sequenced in a study of T cell responses to AZD1222 COVID-19 vaccine. Assay: immunoSEQ multiplex PCR; the TCRdb copy retains only in-frame clones and omits some. The table lists around 130,000 clones, approximately 89% of them singletons. Sequences were derived from peripheral blood, sampled on day 0 of AZD1222 vaccination. The receptor source for this set is an adult in good health.

V gene TRBV5-1 combines with J gene TRBJ2-5, with unresolved D. This CDR3 region has 12 residues. CDR1 SGHRS and CDR2 YFSETQ come from the germline V gene. Trimming stripped 3 bases from V and 11 bases from J, with 14 bases between. The DNA of the CDR3 is TGCGCCAGCAGCTCGCCCCTGGGATGGCAGTACTTC. Amino acid sequence: CASSSPLGWQYF. Complete variable domain (other parts from reference TRBV5-1 and TRBJ2-5): KAGVTQTPRYLIKTRGQQVTLSCSPISGHRSVSWYQQTPGQGLQFLFEYFSETQRNKGNFPGRFSGRQFSNSRSEMNVSTLELGDSALYLCASSSPLGWQYFGPGTRLLVL.

J is TRBJ2-1 and V is TRBV19; possible D gene TRBD2, 6 bases. The germline CDR1 and CDR2 sequences are LNHDA and SQIVND (reference sequence). The CDR3 contains 15 residues. V lost 6 bases and J lost 10, with 22 bases in between. The CDR3 sequence is CASRSLAEEYQEQFF. DNA for the CDR3: TGTGCCAGTAGATCACTAGCTGAAGAATATCAAGAGCAGTTCTTC.

As DNA, the CDR3 is TGTGCCAGCCGCGTAACAGGTACGTGCAATCAGCCCCAGCATTTT. Encoded protein: CASRVTGTCNQPQHF. V and J are TRBV11-2 and TRBJ1-5; TRBD1 might be the D (5 bases). CDR3 length: 15 residues. Trimming took 8 bases from V and 2 from J, leaving 16 bases between them. Germline V gives CDR1 SGHAT, CDR2 FQNNGV.

The rearrangement links TRBV7-9 to TRBJ2-4, with TRBD2 matching over 12 bases. The germline V gene has CDR1 SEHNR and CDR2 FQNEAQ (reference sequence). V was clipped by 5 bases and J by 3 bases; unmatched bases: 11. The CDR3 loop spans 18 amino acids. The CDR3 sequence is CASSEHSRLAGDKNIQYF. The DNA of the CDR3 is TGTGCCAGCAGCGAGCACTCGAGACTAGCGGGAGACAAAAACATTCAGTACTTC.

V and J are TRBV7-9 and TRBJ1-4; no definite D call. The germline V gene encodes CDR1 SEHNR and CDR2 FQNEAQ (reference sequence). Trimming left V 1 base short and J 2 bases short, with 11 bases between. The CDR3 consists of 16 residues. As DNA, the CDR3 is TGTGCCAGCAGCTTAGGCCAGGCGGTGACTAATGAAAAACTGTTTTTT. Amino acid sequence: CASSLGQAVTNEKLFF.

The V and J genes are TRBV28 and TRBJ1-2; tentatively, D is TRBD1 (6 bases). Germline values: CDR1 MDHEN, CDR2 SYDVKM. Trimming pared 2 bases from V and 4 bases from J, leaving 11 bases between. The CDR3 extends over 14 amino acids. The DNA of the CDR3 is TGTGCCAGCAGTTTACTAACAGGGATCTATGGCTACACCTTC. Translation gives CASSLLTGIYGYTF.

The chain couples TRBV3-1 (or the pseudogene TRBV3-2) to TRBJ2-7, with D possibly TRBD1 on 5 matching bases. Germline assignment: CDR1 LGHDT and CDR2 YNNKEL (reference sequence). CDR3 length equals 12 residues. Trimming shortened V by 4 bases and J by 7 bases, and 11 bases separated the two germline ends. The CDR3 sequence is CASSPLGQEQYF. The CDR3 DNA reads as TGTGCCAGCAGCCCTTTGGGGCAGGAGCAGTACTTC.

The genes are TRBV10-3 and TRBJ1-5, with D possibly matching TRBD1 (6 bases). Germline assignment: CDR1 ENHRY and CDR2 SYGVKD. This CDR3 comprises 15 residues. Trimming pared 4 bases from V and 6 bases from J, leaving 16 bases between. Here the CDR3 DNA reads TGTGCCATCAGTGTAAATCCAGGGGAGGTTCAGCCCCAGCATTTT. Protein sequence: CAISVNPGEVQPQHF.

This clone was detected once. The genes are TRBV9 and TRBJ2-3, with 7 nucleotides matching TRBD2. This CDR3 has 14 amino acids. Germline V CDR1 and CDR2: SGDLS, YYNGEE. Trimming took 1 base from V and 4 from J; bases not matched to a gene: 3. CDR3 sequence reads: CASSVRGSADTQYF. In DNA, the CDR3 is TGTGCCAGCAGCGTACGCGGGAGCGCAGATACGCAGTATTTT.